This section outlines one TCR beta chain sequence together with its context. The sample belongs to a study of cytomegalovirus exposure and HLA in healthy donors. The PCR ran on 60 Vbeta and 13 Jbeta primers. Method: immunoSEQ multiplex PCR; TCRdb's copy keeps in-frame clones and lacks some. The sample holds 200,000 or so clones, about 84% seen once. V dropped 5 bases and J dropped 8; count of bases not matched to a gene: 4. The CDR3 has 13 amino acids. CDR1 is KGHSH and CDR2 is LQKENI in the germline V gene. Samples came from healthy bone marrow donors. The sequenced sample consisted of PBMCs. The clonotype was recovered from a man in his forties or fifties in good health and CMV-seronegative. This sequence joins TRBV18 and TRBJ2-1; 9 nucleotides line up with TRBD1. CDR3 nucleotides: TGTGCCAGCTCATTACAGGGGGCGGATGAGCAGTTCTTC. This codes for CASSLQGADEQFF.